This paragraph covers one T cell receptor (beta chain) sequence. The source of the sample is a study of T cell changes during pregnancy in multiple sclerosis. Measured with immunoSEQ multiplex PCR; TCRdb has only the in-frame clones, and not every one. The table records under 50,000 clones, more than 85% of them present only once. Looked up from germline, CDR1 is LGHNA and CDR2 is YSLEER. This CDR3 contains 17 residues. The ends lost 0 bases at V and 0 bases at J; junction bases unmatched: 4. The rearrangement uses TRBV4-3 and TRBJ2-3; TRBD2 agrees at 9 bases. This TCR came from a female donor with multiple sclerosis, enrolled in a pregnancy study. This specimen was CD8+ T cells from peripheral blood mononuclear cells, taken in the third trimester of pregnancy. The CDR3 reads CASSQEGLAGSTDTQYF. CDR3 bases: TGCGCCAGCAGCCAAGAAGGGCTAGCGGGAAGCACAGATACGCAGTATTTT.